This T cell receptor (beta chain) was found in a study of blood T cell repertoires in COVID-19. The overall study: The United States, Italy and Spain supplied acute and convalescent COVID-19 samples. From T cells, B-cell-depleted T cells, or PBMCs came the material, which was cDNA or gDNA.

Original processing notes: Using reference gene primer amplification, nucleated cell counts were estimated. The assay was immunoSEQ multiplex PCR, and TCRdb's table has in-frame clones only and misses some. The V and J calls and clone size come from that table; D and trimming were worked out from the DNA. Of 300,000 to 350,000 clones in the sample, around 91% were seen once. The CDR3 loop spans 17 amino acids. Per germline, CDR1 MDHEN and CDR2 SYDVKM. After removal of 4 bases from V and 0 bases from J, the junction contained 7 bases not matched to a gene. This clonotype originated in a woman aged 18-30 years who had recovered from COVID-19. This rearrangement joins TRBV28 to TRBJ2-1; 9 bases agree with TRBD2. The sample comprised peripheral blood. The CDR3, as DNA: TGTGCCAGCAGTTCCACTAGCGGGCGGAGCTCCTACAATGAGCAGTTCTTC. Its protein product is CASSSTSGRSSYNEQFF.